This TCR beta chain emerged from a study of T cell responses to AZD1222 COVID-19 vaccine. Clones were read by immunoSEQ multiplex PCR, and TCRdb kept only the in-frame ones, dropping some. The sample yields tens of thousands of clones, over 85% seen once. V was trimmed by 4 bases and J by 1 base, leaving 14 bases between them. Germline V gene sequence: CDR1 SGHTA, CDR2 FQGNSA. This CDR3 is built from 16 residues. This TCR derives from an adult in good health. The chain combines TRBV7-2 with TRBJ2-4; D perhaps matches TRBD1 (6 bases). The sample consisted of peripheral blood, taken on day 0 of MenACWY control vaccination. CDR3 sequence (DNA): TGTGCCAGCAGCTCCCCGGGACAACTGGCCAAAAACATTCAGTACTTC. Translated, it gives CASSSPGQLAKNIQYF.